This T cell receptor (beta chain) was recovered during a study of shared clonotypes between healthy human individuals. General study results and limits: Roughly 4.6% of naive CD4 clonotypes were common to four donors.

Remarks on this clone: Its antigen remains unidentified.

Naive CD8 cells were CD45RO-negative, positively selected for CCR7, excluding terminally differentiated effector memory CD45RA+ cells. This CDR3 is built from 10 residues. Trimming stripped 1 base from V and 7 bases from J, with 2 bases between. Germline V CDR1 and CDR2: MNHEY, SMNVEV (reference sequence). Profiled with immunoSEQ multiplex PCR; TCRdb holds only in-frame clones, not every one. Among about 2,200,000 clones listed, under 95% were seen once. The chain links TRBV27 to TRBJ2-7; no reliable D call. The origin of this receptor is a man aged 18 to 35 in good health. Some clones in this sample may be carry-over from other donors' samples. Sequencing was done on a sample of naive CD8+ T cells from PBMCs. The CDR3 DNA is TGTGCCAGCAGTTTATGGGAGCAGTACTTC. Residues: CASSLWEQYF.